This is a list of T cell receptor beta chains from one sample in a study of circulating and synovial CD4+ cells in juvenile arthritis. Profiled with immunoSEQ multiplex PCR; TCRdb holds only in-frame clones, not every one. This table holds a few thousand clones, 84% found once. The sequencing input was CD4+ T cells from synovial fluid. These receptors originate from a human donor with juvenile idiopathic arthritis. CDR3s include the opening cysteine and the closing phenylalanine or tryptophan. D genes are given only for firm matches. The size of a clone is reported for some rows only, either as once, few or many, or as a class for expanded clones.

CDR3 protein: CASSQDSGTGGKLFF
CDR3 DNA: TGTGCCAGCAGCCAAGATTCCGGGACGGGAGGGAAACTGTTTTTT
D gene: NA
V gene: TRBV14
clone size: NA
J gene: TRBJ1-4

CDR3 protein: CAWSVHSPSRGEKLFF
CDR3 DNA: TGTGCCTGGAGTGTCCACTCCCCGAGTAGAGGGGAAAAACTGTTTTTT
D gene: NA
V gene: TRBV30
clone size: NA
J gene: TRBJ1-4

CDR3 protein: CASSLREGHEQFF
CDR3 DNA: TGTGCCAGCAGCTTACGTGAGGGTCATGAGCAGTTCTTC
D gene: NA
V gene: TRBV7-2
clone size: NA
J gene: TRBJ2-1

CDR3 protein: CSVGGPWNTEAFF
CDR3 DNA: TGCAGCGTTGGGGGGCCCTGGAACACTGAAGCTTTCTTT
D gene: NA
V gene: TRBV29-1
clone size: few
J gene: TRBJ1-1

CDR3 protein: CASTKRASSYEQYF
CDR3 DNA: TGTGCCAGCACGAAGCGGGCGAGCTCCTACGAGCAGTACTTC
D gene: NA
V gene: TRBV27
clone size: few
J gene: TRBJ2-7

CDR3 protein: CASSATGLGAGYF
CDR3 DNA: TGTGCCAGCAGCGCCACGGGACTAGGAGCCGGGTACTTC
D gene: TRBD2
V gene: TRBV9
clone size: NA
J gene: TRBJ2-5

CDR3 protein: CSVEGHRTGETEAFF
CDR3 DNA: TGCAGCGTTGAGGGCCACCGAACCGGGGAAACTGAAGCTTTCTTT
D gene: NA
V gene: TRBV29-1
clone size: NA
J gene: TRBJ1-1

CDR3 protein: CASSVARTGAQEFGYGYTF
CDR3 DNA: TGTGCCAGCAGCGTTGCCCGGACAGGGGCCCAAGAATTCGGCTATGGCTACACCTTC
D gene: NA
V gene: TRBV21-1
clone size: NA
J gene: TRBJ1-2

CDR3 protein: CASSSQGSYSNQPQHF
CDR3 DNA: TGTGCCAGCAGTTCACAGGGAAGCTATAGCAATCAGCCCCAGCATTTT
D gene: NA
V gene: TRBV27
clone size: NA
J gene: TRBJ1-5

CDR3 protein: CASSKARVPGFEHEAFF
CDR3 DNA: TGTGCCAGCAGCAAAGCGCGAGTGCCAGGCTTCGAACATGAAGCTTTCTTT
D gene: NA
V gene: TRBV21-1
clone size: NA
J gene: TRBJ1-1

CDR3 protein: CASSFVNTEAFF
CDR3 DNA: TGTGCCAGCAGCTTCGTGAACACTGAAGCTTTCTTT
D gene: NA
V gene: TRBV7-8
clone size: NA
J gene: TRBJ1-1

CDR3 protein: CASSETWGPRDNEQFF
CDR3 DNA: TGTGCCAGCAGTGAGACCTGGGGGCCCCGAGACAATGAGCAGTTCTTC
D gene: NA
V gene: TRBV6-1
clone size: NA
J gene: TRBJ2-1

CDR3 protein: CASTPTSSTDTQYF
CDR3 DNA: TGTGCCAGTACCCCCACTTCGAGCACAGATACGCAGTATTTT
D gene: NA
V gene: TRBV19
clone size: NA
J gene: TRBJ2-3

CDR3 protein: CASSLDRAYGYTF
CDR3 DNA: TGCGCCAGCAGCTTAGACAGGGCCTATGGCTACACCTTC
D gene: TRBD1
V gene: TRBV5-1
clone size: NA
J gene: TRBJ1-2

CDR3 protein: CASSLTGGGGEKLFF
CDR3 DNA: TGTGCCAGCAGCTTAACCGGGGGCGGGGGTGAAAAACTGTTTTTT
D gene: NA
V gene: TRBV7-9
clone size: few
J gene: TRBJ1-4

CDR3 protein: CASSMGTGLDTQYF
CDR3 DNA: TGTGCCAGTAGTATGGGGACAGGGCTGGATACGCAGTATTTT
D gene: TRBD1
V gene: TRBV19
clone size: NA
J gene: TRBJ2-3

CDR3 protein: CAWSGAGRSPLHF
CDR3 DNA: TGTGCCTGGAGTGGGGCTGGGAGGTCACCCCTCCACTTT
D gene: NA
V gene: TRBV30
clone size: once
J gene: TRBJ1-6

CDR3 protein: CASSRGTDLYGYTF
CDR3 DNA: TGTGCCAGCAGCAGGGGGACAGACCTGTATGGCTACACCTTC
D gene: TRBD1
V gene: TRBV5-6
clone size: NA
J gene: TRBJ1-2

CDR3 protein: CASSLYREGTQYF
CDR3 DNA: TGTGCCAGCAGTTTATACCGAGAGGGGACCCAGTACTTC
D gene: NA
V gene: TRBV27
clone size: NA
J gene: TRBJ2-5

CDR3 protein: CASSRVGGVYEQYF
CDR3 DNA: TGCGCCAGCAGCCGCGTGGGGGGTGTGTACGAGCAGTACTTC
D gene: NA
V gene: TRBV4-3
clone size: NA
J gene: TRBJ2-7

CDR3 protein: CAISPGQGRGDTQYF
CDR3 DNA: TGTGCCATCAGTCCGGGACAGGGTCGAGGAGATACGCAGTATTTT
D gene: TRBD1
V gene: TRBV10-3
clone size: NA
J gene: TRBJ2-3

CDR3 protein: CASSLDGRGLANPYF
CDR3 DNA: TGTGCCAGCAGCTTGGACGGCAGGGGACTAGCTAACCCATACTTC
D gene: TRBD2
V gene: TRBV5-8
clone size: NA
J gene: TRBJ2-5

CDR3 protein: CASSLDRGAYGYTF
CDR3 DNA: TGCGCCAGCAGCCTGGACAGGGGGGCCTATGGCTACACCTTC
D gene: TRBD1
V gene: TRBV5-1
clone size: NA
J gene: TRBJ1-2

CDR3 protein: CASSWPGQGRTEAFF
CDR3 DNA: TGTGCCAGCAGTTGGCCGGGACAGGGTCGCACTGAAGCTTTCTTT
D gene: TRBD1
V gene: TRBV25-1
clone size: NA
J gene: TRBJ1-1

CDR3 protein: CASSLRTGASYGYTF
CDR3 DNA: TGTGCCAGCAGCTTAAGGACAGGGGCTAGCTATGGCTACACCTTC
D gene: TRBD1
V gene: TRBV7-2
clone size: NA
J gene: TRBJ1-2

CDR3 protein: CASSLAPKGTEAFF
CDR3 DNA: TGTGCCAGCAGCTTAGCGCCTAAGGGGACTGAAGCTTTCTTT
D gene: NA
V gene: TRBV7-3
clone size: few
J gene: TRBJ1-1

CDR3 protein: CASRAPGGEKLFF
CDR3 DNA: TGTGCCAGTCGGGCGCCAGGAGGAGAAAAACTGTTTTTT
D gene: NA
V gene: TRBV19
clone size: NA
J gene: TRBJ1-4

CDR3 protein: CASSPRPGLTYEQYF
CDR3 DNA: TGTGCCAGCAGCCCCCGTCCAGGGCTCACCTACGAGCAGTACTTC
D gene: NA
V gene: TRBV7-2
clone size: NA
J gene: TRBJ2-7

CDR3 protein: CASSRGMIQNIQYF
CDR3 DNA: TGTGCCAGTAGTCGCGGGATGATACAAAACATTCAGTACTTC
D gene: NA
V gene: TRBV19
clone size: few
J gene: TRBJ2-4

CDR3 protein: CASSAGTGRTGELFF
CDR3 DNA: TGCGCCAGCAGCGCTGGGACAGGTCGAACCGGGGAGCTGTTTTTT
D gene: TRBD1
V gene: TRBV5-1
clone size: few
J gene: TRBJ2-2

CDR3 protein: CASSLAPSLSATGPQETQYF
CDR3 DNA: TGTGCCAGCAGCTTAGCCCCGTCACTAAGTGCCACAGGGCCCCAAGAGACCCAGTACTTC
D gene: NA
V gene: TRBV7-2
clone size: NA
J gene: TRBJ2-5

CDR3 protein: CSVEHRGLRGGIYF
CDR3 DNA: TGCAGCGTTGAACACAGGGGGCTCAGAGGAGGCATATATTTT
D gene: TRBD1
V gene: TRBV29-1
clone size: NA
J gene: TRBJ1-3

CDR3 protein: CAWKGLVVTDTQYF
CDR3 DNA: TGTGCCTGGAAGGGGCTGGTTGTGACAGATACGCAGTATTTT
D gene: NA
V gene: TRBV30
clone size: few
J gene: TRBJ2-3

CDR3 protein: CASSLAPVAGGLADTQYF
CDR3 DNA: TGTGCCAGCAGCTTAGCGCCGGTAGCGGGGGGCCTGGCAGATACGCAGTATTTT
D gene: TRBD2
V gene: TRBV7-2
clone size: NA
J gene: TRBJ2-3

CDR3 protein: CASSHTSGGAWGEQFF
CDR3 DNA: TGTGCCAGCAGCCATACTAGCGGGGGGGCCTGGGGTGAGCAGTTCTTC
D gene: TRBD2
V gene: TRBV7-2
clone size: NA
J gene: TRBJ2-1

CDR3 protein: CASSQGQSTPYEQYF
CDR3 DNA: TGCGCCAGCAGCCAGGGACAGAGTACCCCCTACGAGCAGTACTTC
D gene: TRBD1
V gene: TRBV5-1
clone size: once
J gene: TRBJ2-7

CDR3 protein: CASSRGGPYEQYF
CDR3 DNA: TGTGCCAGCAGTCGGGGGGGACCCTACGAGCAGTACTTC
D gene: TRBD2
V gene: TRBV27
clone size: NA
J gene: TRBJ2-7

CDR3 protein: CAWSAIGDQPQHF
CDR3 DNA: TGTGCCTGGAGTGCCATCGGGGATCAGCCCCAGCATTTT
D gene: NA
V gene: TRBV30
clone size: NA
J gene: TRBJ1-5

CDR3 protein: CASTIAGTGRYGYTF
CDR3 DNA: TGTGCCAGCACCATTGCAGGGACAGGGAGATATGGCTACACCTTC
D gene: TRBD1
V gene: TRBV2
clone size: NA
J gene: TRBJ1-2

CDR3 protein: CASSLGLGKNNEQFF
CDR3 DNA: TGTGCCAGCAGCTTGGGGCTAGGAAAAAACAATGAGCAGTTCTTC
D gene: NA
V gene: TRBV5-6
clone size: NA
J gene: TRBJ2-1

CDR3 protein: CASSGGGNQPQHF
CDR3 DNA: TGTGCCAGTTCTGGAGGAGGCAATCAGCCCCAGCATTTT
D gene: NA
V gene: TRBV19
clone size: once
J gene: TRBJ1-5

CDR3 protein: CASSPRRASGTDTQYF
CDR3 DNA: TGTGCCAGCAGCCCGCGGCGGGCTAGCGGCACAGATACGCAGTATTTT
D gene: NA
V gene: TRBV7-8
clone size: NA
J gene: TRBJ2-3

CDR3 protein: CASSLHRDRGGQETQYF
CDR3 DNA: TGTGCCAGCAGCTTACACCGGGACAGGGGGGGCCAAGAGACCCAGTACTTC
D gene: TRBD1
V gene: TRBV7-8
clone size: NA
J gene: TRBJ2-5

CDR3 protein: CASSPGRGGTNYGYTF
CDR3 DNA: TGTGCCAGCAGCCCCGGTCGGGGAGGAACTAACTATGGCTACACCTTC
D gene: NA
V gene: TRBV11-2
clone size: NA
J gene: TRBJ1-2

CDR3 protein: CASSLDMNTEAFF
CDR3 DNA: TGTGCCAGCAGCTTAGACATGAACACTGAAGCTTTCTTT
D gene: NA
V gene: TRBV7-9
clone size: NA
J gene: TRBJ1-1

CDR3 protein: CASSTRAGGSTNEQFF
CDR3 DNA: TGTGCCAGCAGCACCCGAGCGGGGGGCTCAACCAATGAGCAGTTCTTC
D gene: TRBD2
V gene: TRBV7-2
clone size: NA
J gene: TRBJ2-1